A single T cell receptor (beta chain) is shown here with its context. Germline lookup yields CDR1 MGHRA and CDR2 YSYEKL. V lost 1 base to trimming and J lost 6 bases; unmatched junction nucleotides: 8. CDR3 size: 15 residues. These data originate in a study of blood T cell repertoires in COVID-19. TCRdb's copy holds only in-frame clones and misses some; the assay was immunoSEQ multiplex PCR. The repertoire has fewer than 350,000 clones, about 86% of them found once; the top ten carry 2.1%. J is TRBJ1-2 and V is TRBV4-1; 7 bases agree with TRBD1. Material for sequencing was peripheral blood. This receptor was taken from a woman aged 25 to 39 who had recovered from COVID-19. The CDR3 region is CASSQVRIQGDGYTF. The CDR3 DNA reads TGCGCCAGCAGCCAAGTAAGGATCCAGGGGGATGGCTACACCTTC.